This T cell receptor (beta chain) came from a study of T-cell memory formation after mild COVID-19. From the 5' RACE reads, TCRdb called clonotypes with MiXCR, one entry per CDR3 protein. Of about 260,000 distinct CDR3 sequences listed, approximately 8.4% are singletons. Trimming took 0 bases from V and 7 from J, leaving 14 bases between them. This CDR3 spans 15 amino acids. Germline CDR1 reads SGHRS; CDR2 reads YFSETQ. Details on this clonotype: Its target is unknown.

General study results and limits: Whereas later expanders leaned CD4+, clones contracting day 15 to 85 showed a balanced CD4/CD8 makeup.

The specimen sequenced was PBMCs or a T cell subset sorted from them (not recorded which). V and J are TRBV5-1 and TRBJ2-4; no clear D gene. The TCR originated in a man between 18 and 29 years old who had mild COVID-19 (a few samples of this study predate the infection). Cell type and time point are not known. CDR3: CASSLVPADWNIQYF. CDR3 sequence (DNA): TGCGCCAGCAGCTTGGTCCCAGCAGATTGGAACATTCAGTACTTC. Looking up the rest from reference TRBV5-1 and TRBJ2-4 gives the full variable domain: KAGVTQTPRYLIKTRGQQVTLSCSPISGHRSVSWYQQTPGQGLQFLFEYFSETQRNKGNFPGRFSGRQFSNSRSEMNVSTLELGDSALYLCASSLVPADWNIQYFGAGTRLSVL.